A single sample gave rise to the 30 T cell receptor beta chains below, sequenced in a study of blood T cells in healthy people across ages. PCR was performed a second time for about 7 to 12 cycles using a sample-barcoded 5' primer and a J-beta primer mix. Each CDR3 protein is one row after TCRdb ran MiXCR on the 5' RACE reads. The sample records around 710,000 distinct CDR3 sequences, about 42% being singletons. Sequences were obtained from blood. These TCRs come from a woman between 55 and 75 years old in good health.

The chain carries TRBV5-1 and TRBJ1-1, with a tentative D call TRBD1 (5 bases). This CDR3 comprises 15 residues. V lost 0 bases to trimming and J lost 3 bases, with 12 bases between them. Germline V gene sequence: CDR1 SGHRS, CDR2 YFSETQ. Here the CDR3 reads CASSLAIPGDTEAFF. CDR3 sequence (DNA): TGCGCCAGCAGCTTGGCCATCCCGGGGGACACTGAAGCTTTCTTT.

This sequence joins TRBV7-6 and TRBJ1-2; D gene ambiguous. Per germline, CDR1 SGHVS and CDR2 FNYEAQ. The V end lost 1 base, the J end lost 8 bases, and 8 bases lay between the germline ends. CDR3 size: 12 residues. CDR3 DNA sequence: TGTGCCAGCAGCTTAGTAGCGCGCGGCTACACCTTC. This encodes CASSLVARGYTF.

This clonotype has just one count. The genes are TRBV20-1 and TRBJ1-1; possibly TRBD1 for D (6 bases). The CDR3 extends over 14 amino acids. Germline V lookup: CDR1 DFQATT, CDR2 SNEGSKA (reference sequence). V gave up 5 bases and J gave up 0 bases, with 13 bases separating them. The CDR3 nucleotides are TGCAGTGCTGAACCCGACAGGCTGAACACTGAAGCTTTCTTT. This translates into CSAEPDRLNTEAFF.

This rearrangement joins TRBV9 to TRBJ2-2, with 9 bases that match TRBD2. The CDR3 consists of 14 residues. The J segment lost 6 bases and the V segment lost 3 bases, leaving 3 bases of the junction unmatched. Germline loops: CDR1 SGDLS, CDR2 YYNGEE. The CDR3 protein is CASSALAGPGELFF. CDR3 in DNA: TGTGCCAGCAGCGCCCTAGCGGGACCCGGGGAGCTGTTTTTT.

This clonotype has just a few counts. The V and J genes are TRBV4-3 and TRBJ2-5; TRBD1 might be the D (5 bases). V lost 0 bases to trimming and J lost 5 bases, with 13 bases between them. The CDR3 is 15 amino acids. Per germline, CDR1 LGHNA and CDR2 YSLEER. DNA for the CDR3: TGCGCCAGCAGCCAAGATTGGAACAGGTGGGAGACCCAGTACTTC. It translates to CASSQDWNRWETQYF.

The chain carries TRBV7-9 and TRBJ1-5; D not resolved. The J call may not be correct, given that the DNA end is closer to TRBJ2-3. The CDR3 is made up of 15 amino acids. The V gene's germline CDR1 is SEHNR and CDR2 FQNEAQ (reference sequence). This CDR3 is CASSSLGPEVKPQYF. The CDR3 nucleotides read TGTGCCAGCAGCTCTCTCGGGCCAGAGGTAAAGCCCCAGTATTTT.

In its sample, this clonotype was seen a few times. The chain carries TRBV9 and TRBJ2-2; 9 nucleotides match TRBD2. Germline CDR1 and CDR2: SGDLS and YYNGEE. The CDR3 is 15 amino acids. V was clipped by 2 bases and J by 4 bases; unmatched bases: 3. The CDR3 DNA reads TGTGCCAGCAGCGTTAGCGGGGGCAGCACCGGGGAGCTGTTTTTT. Amino acids: CASSVSGGSTGELFF.

The V and J genes are TRBV7-3 and TRBJ2-7; 7 positions agree with TRBD1. This CDR3 region has 14 residues. Trimming at V came to 5 bases and at J to 6 bases, leaving 10 bases not matched to a gene. The germline V gene has CDR1 SGHTA and CDR2 FQGTGA. The CDR3 loop reads CASSPTGDEGEQYF. The CDR3 nucleotides are TGTGCCAGCAGCCCTACAGGGGATGAAGGCGAGCAGTACTTC.

This clonotype was seen a few times. The CDR3 region is CATSVNEQFF. CDR3 sequence (DNA): TGTGCCACCAGCGTCAATGAGCAGTTCTTC. The chain recombines TRBV6-6 with TRBJ2-1, with D unresolved. The CDR3 is 10 amino acids. Germline V lookup: CDR1 MNHNY, CDR2 SVGAGI (reference sequence). V was trimmed by 10 bases and J by 6 bases, leaving 7 bases between them.

There are a few counts of this clonotype. The J gene is TRBJ1-2, the V gene TRBV6-5; 8 bases map to TRBD1. The CDR3 has 15 residues. J lost 6 bases, V lost 5 bases, and 11 bases had no gene match. Germline assignment: CDR1 MNHEY and CDR2 SVGAGI. CDR3 sequence reads: CASSVQGEYFDGYTF. The CDR3 DNA reads as TGTGCCAGCAGTGTACAGGGGGAGTACTTCGATGGCTACACCTTC.

Comments on this clonotype: A much bigger clone sits one base away, suggesting this may be a read error. The V and J genes are TRBV29-1 and TRBJ2-7; a weak D match, TRBD1 (6 bases). The V end was cut by 7 bases, the J end by 1 base, with 8 bases between. The CDR3 loop spans 11 amino acids. The V gene's germline CDR1 is SQVTM and CDR2 ANQGSEA. CDR3 sequence reads: CSAQGSYEQYF. The CDR3 region has the DNA TGCAGCGCTCAGGGGTCCTACGAGCAGTACTTC.

This clonotype was observed a handful of times. The chain recombines TRBV27 with TRBJ2-4; 12 bases map to TRBD2. The germline CDR1 and CDR2 sequences are MNHEY and SMNVEV (reference sequence). The junction had 17 bases not matched to a gene; V was cut back by 8 bases and J by 9 bases. The CDR3 is 17 amino acids. CDR3 nucleotides: TGTGCCAGCGTCGCCTCTAGCGGGGGGGCCGGGGAAGGCATTCAGTACTTC. It codes for CASVASSGGAGEGIQYF.

This clonotype has a count of ten or more. J is TRBJ1-5 and V is TRBV6-2 or TRBV6-3; D unresolved. Germline CDR1 MNHEY, CDR2 SVGEGT. V was trimmed by 2 bases and J by 2 bases, leaving 7 bases between them. This CDR3 has 14 amino acids. In nucleotides, the CDR3 is TGTGCCAGCAGTTACGACCGACGCAATCAGCCCCAGCATTTT. Protein sequence: CASSYDRRNQPQHF.

The rearrangement links TRBV12-3 or TRBV12-4 to TRBJ1-2; D gene unclear. The CDR3 is 14 residues long. Trimming removed 7 bases at V and 2 bases at J, with 14 bases between. The CDR3: CASIPSTANYGYTF. The CDR3 bases are TGTGCCAGCATCCCGTCTACCGCGAACTATGGCTACACCTTC.

This clonotype has at least ten counts. The junction departs from germline at one end; a sequencing error may be responsible. This chain joins TRBV5-1 and TRBJ2-7; 9 nucleotides agree with TRBD1. The CDR3 runs 14 residues. The germline V gene has CDR1 SGHRS and CDR2 YFSETQ. CDR3 DNA sequence: TGTGCCAGCAGCTTAGGGACAGGGACCTACGAGCAGTACTTC. It is translated as CASSLGTGTYEQYF. Variable domain in full (rest from reference TRBV5-1 and TRBJ2-7): KAGVTQTPRYLIKTRGQQVTLSCSPISGHRSVSWYQQTPGQGLQFLFEYFSETQRNKGNFPGRFSGRQFSNSRSEMNVSTLELGDSALYLCASSLGTGTYEQYFGPGTRLTVT.

This chain joins TRBV27 and TRBJ2-5; D ambiguous. With the DNA end fitting TRBJ2-7 better, the J assignment may be wrong. Per germline, CDR1 MNHEY and CDR2 SMNVEV (reference sequence). The CDR3 runs 13 residues. The DNA for the CDR3 is TGTGCCAGCGCCTACCAGAAGAAATACGAGCAGTACTTC. This gives the protein CASAYQKKYEQYF.

The chain couples TRBV12-3 or TRBV12-4 to TRBJ2-3; D not resolved. The germline V and J ends were trimmed by 5 bases and 0 bases, with 15 bases remaining between them. CDR3 size: 16 residues. The CDR3 DNA reads TGTGCCAGCAGTCCCCGGGCCATGGGGAGCACAGATACGCAGTATTTT. Residues: CASSPRAMGSTDTQYF.

About this clonotype: This may stem from a read error, because a much larger clone lies one nucleotide away. V is TRBV20-1 and J is TRBJ2-1; 10 nucleotides agree with TRBD1. The junction had 3 bases not matched to a gene; V was cut back by 0 bases and J by 7 bases. The V gene's germline CDR1 is DFQATT and CDR2 SNEGSKA (reference sequence). The CDR3 loop spans 14 amino acids. The CDR3 DNA reads as TGCAGTGCTAGAGAGGGACAGGGGCTGAATGAGCAGTTCTTC. This encodes CSAREGQGLNEQFF.

This clonotype occurred once. A much larger clone is a single base away; this may be a read error. The genes are TRBV7-2 and TRBJ1-2, with 9 bases that match TRBD1. Trimming at V came to 4 bases and at J to 7 bases, leaving 10 bases not matched to a gene. The CDR3 sequence is 15 residues long. Germline V CDR1 and CDR2: SGHTA, FQGNSA. The CDR3 sequence is CTSSSTGTGSSGYTF. The CDR3 DNA sequence: TGTACCAGCAGCTCTACCGGGACAGGGTCCTCTGGCTACACCTTC.

V and J are TRBV27 and TRBJ2-3; 7 bases map to TRBD2. This CDR3 has 15 amino acids. The germline V gene has CDR1 MNHEY and CDR2 SMNVEV (reference sequence). Losses at the gene ends were 6 bases for V and 2 bases for J; bases not matched to a gene: 8. CDR3 sequence (DNA): TGTGCCAGCAGGATTGGGGCGGGGGTCACAGATACGCAGTATTTT. As protein: CASRIGAGVTDTQYF.

Only a few counts were recorded for this clonotype. The chain carries TRBV30 and TRBJ1-2; D remains ambiguous. V was pared by 0 bases and J by 5 bases, with 10 bases between. The CDR3 is 13 amino acids. Germline loops: CDR1 GTSNPN, CDR2 SVGIG (reference sequence). The CDR3 loop reads CAWSVGAPYGYTF. CDR3 sequence (DNA): TGTGCCTGGAGTGTAGGCGCACCTTATGGCTACACCTTC.

This clonotype turned up a few times. The rearrangement joins TRBV20-1 to TRBJ2-7; D might be TRBD2 (6 bases). The CDR3 covers 11 residues. Germline V gene lookup returns CDR1 DFQATT and CDR2 SNEGSKA (reference sequence). Deletions cut 7 bases from V and 4 bases from J, with 11 bases between. The CDR3 loop reads CSVWGDYEQYF. In nucleotides, the CDR3 is TGCAGTGTATGGGGGGATTACGAGCAGTACTTC.

Comments on this clonotype: At one boundary the junction diverges from the germline segment, which might be a read error. The CDR3 loop is CASNLEGTGRNADQYF. The CDR3 region has the DNA TGCGCCAGCAACTTGGAAGGGACAGGAAGAAATGCGGACCAGTACTTC. This chain links TRBV5-1 with TRBJ2-5; the match to TRBD1 covers 8 bases. CDR3 length: 16 residues. Germline CDR1 SGHRS, CDR2 YFSETQ.

The chain recombines TRBV4-2 with TRBJ1-1, with TRBD1 as a possible D gene (6 bases). Germline loops: CDR1 LGHNA, CDR2 YNFKEQ. V lost 0 bases and J lost 6, with 14 bases in between. This CDR3 has 15 residues. CDR3 region: CASSQDLGQKAEAFF. CDR3 DNA: TGTGCCAGCAGCCAAGACTTAGGACAGAAGGCTGAAGCTTTCTTT.

This chain joins TRBV29-1 and TRBJ2-4, with D possibly TRBD1 on 6 matching bases. In germline, CDR1 is SQVTM, CDR2 ANQGSEA. The CDR3 is 15 residues long. V was pared by 5 bases and J by 3 bases, with 17 bases between. CDR3 residues: CSVRDVGRGKNIQYF. The CDR3 DNA is TGCAGCGTTCGGGACGTAGGCAGGGGCAAAAACATTCAGTACTTC.

This clonotype was counted between two and nine times. V usage is TRBV20-1 and J usage is TRBJ2-1; 9 bases line up with TRBD1. The CDR3 spans 15 residues. V dropped 4 bases and J dropped 3; count of bases not matched to a gene: 7. CDR1 DFQATT and CDR2 SNEGSKA come from the germline V gene (reference sequence). The CDR3: CSATLQGASYNEQFF. Written as DNA, the CDR3 is TGCAGTGCTACCCTACAGGGGGCTAGCTACAATGAGCAGTTCTTC.

The CDR3 coding sequence is TGCGCCACACAGGGGGACTGGGAGCAGTACTTC. Its protein is CATQGDWEQYF. V gene TRBV10-2 combines with J gene TRBJ2-7; the match to TRBD1 covers 8 bases. Per germline, CDR1 WSHSY and CDR2 SAAADI. The CDR3 consists of 11 residues. Germline trimming cut 10 bases from V and 7 bases from J; bases unmatched to any gene: 6.

The chain carries TRBV5-6 and TRBJ2-1, with 13 bases aligning to TRBD2. There are 14 residues in the CDR3. V gave up 5 bases and J gave up 5 bases; unmatched junction bases: 1. The germline V gene encodes CDR1 SGHDT and CDR2 YYEEEE. CDR3 nucleotides: TGTGCCAGCAGAGGGACTAGCGGGAACAATGAGCAGTTCTTC. Translating gives CASRGTSGNNEQFF.

V usage is TRBV20-1 and J usage is TRBJ2-5, with 12 bases identical to TRBD2. Germline V gene data show CDR1 as DFQATT and CDR2 as SNEGSKA (reference sequence). Trimming cost V 7 bases and J 6 bases; bases outside gene matches: 6. The CDR3 loop spans 13 amino acids. CDR3 coding DNA: TGCAGTGTTCGAACTAGCGGGGGGCAGACCCAGTACTTC. Amino acids: CSVRTSGGQTQYF.

The J gene is TRBJ2-7, the V gene TRBV27, with TRBD1 matching 12 bases. Unmatched junction bases numbered 13, after V lost 6 bases and J lost 7 bases. The V gene's germline CDR1 is MNHEY and CDR2 SMNVEV (reference sequence). The CDR3 runs to 16 residues. CDR3: CASRLGLGQGAGEQYF. CDR3 coding DNA: TGTGCCAGCAGACTGGGGCTGGGACAGGGGGCAGGGGAGCAGTACTTC.